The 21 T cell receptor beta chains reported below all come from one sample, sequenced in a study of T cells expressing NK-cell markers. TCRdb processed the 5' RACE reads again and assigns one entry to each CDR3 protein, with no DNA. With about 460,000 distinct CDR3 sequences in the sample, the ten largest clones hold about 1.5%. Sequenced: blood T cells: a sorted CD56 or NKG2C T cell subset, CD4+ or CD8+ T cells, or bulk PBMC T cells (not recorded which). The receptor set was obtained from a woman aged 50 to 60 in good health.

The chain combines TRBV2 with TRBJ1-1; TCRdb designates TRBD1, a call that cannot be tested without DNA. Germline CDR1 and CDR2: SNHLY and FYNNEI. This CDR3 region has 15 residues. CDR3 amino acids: CASRPPQGAYTEAFF.

The CDR3 reads CASSPVPGTSGSGNNEQFF. The chain recombines TRBV7-8 with TRBJ2-1; lacking DNA, the TRBD2 call made by TCRdb goes unchecked. Germline CDR1 SGHVS, CDR2 FQNEAQ. The length of the CDR3 is 19 residues. Together with reference TRBV7-8 and TRBJ2-1, the CDR3 gives the full variable domain: GAGVSQSPRYKVAKRGQDVALRCDPISGHVSLFWYQQALGQGPEFLTYFQNEAQLDKSGLPSDRFFAERPEGSVSTLKIQRTQQEDSAVYLCASSPVPGTSGSGNNEQFFGPGTRLTVL.

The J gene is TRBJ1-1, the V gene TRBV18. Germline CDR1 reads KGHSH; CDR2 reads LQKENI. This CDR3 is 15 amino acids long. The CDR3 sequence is CASSPPRKVNTEAFF.

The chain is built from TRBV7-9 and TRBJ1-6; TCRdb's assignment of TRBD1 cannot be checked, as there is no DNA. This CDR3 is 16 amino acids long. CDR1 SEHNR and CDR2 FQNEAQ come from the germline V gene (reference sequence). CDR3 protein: CASRSGTGFHNSPLHF.

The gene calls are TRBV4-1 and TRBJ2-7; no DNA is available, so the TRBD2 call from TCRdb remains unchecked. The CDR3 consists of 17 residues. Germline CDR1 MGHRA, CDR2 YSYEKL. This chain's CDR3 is CASSLHSTGLLSYEQYF.

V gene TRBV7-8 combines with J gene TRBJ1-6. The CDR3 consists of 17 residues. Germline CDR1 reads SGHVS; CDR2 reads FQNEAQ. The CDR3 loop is CASSLGGSSSYNSPLHF.

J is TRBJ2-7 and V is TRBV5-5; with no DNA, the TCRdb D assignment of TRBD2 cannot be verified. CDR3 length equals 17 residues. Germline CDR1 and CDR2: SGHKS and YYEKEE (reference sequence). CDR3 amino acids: CASSSTPPSGSSYEQYF. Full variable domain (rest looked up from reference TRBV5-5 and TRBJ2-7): DAGVTQSPTHLIKTRGQQVTLRCSPISGHKSVSWYQQVLGQGPQFIFQYYEKEERGRGNFPDRFSARQFPNYSSELNVNALLLGDSALYLCASSSTPPSGSSYEQYFGPGTRLTVT.

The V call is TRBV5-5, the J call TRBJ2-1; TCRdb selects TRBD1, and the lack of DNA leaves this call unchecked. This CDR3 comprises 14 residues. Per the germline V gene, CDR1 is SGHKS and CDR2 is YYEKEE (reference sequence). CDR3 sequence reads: CAALGTGSVNEQFF.

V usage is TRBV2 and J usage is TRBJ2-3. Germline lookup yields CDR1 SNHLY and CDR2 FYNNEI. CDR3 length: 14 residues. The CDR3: CASSEDLATDTQYF.

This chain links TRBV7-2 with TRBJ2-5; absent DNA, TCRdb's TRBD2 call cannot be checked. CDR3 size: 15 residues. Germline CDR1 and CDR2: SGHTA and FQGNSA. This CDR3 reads CASSLTSGTRETQYF.

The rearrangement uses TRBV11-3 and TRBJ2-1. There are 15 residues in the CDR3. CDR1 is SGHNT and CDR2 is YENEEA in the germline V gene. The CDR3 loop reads CASSSSPVSYNEQFF.

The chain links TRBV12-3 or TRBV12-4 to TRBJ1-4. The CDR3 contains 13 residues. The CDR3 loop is CASSLLHGMELFF.

This CDR3 reads CASSHEAGRFF. This chain links TRBV3-1 with TRBJ2-1; TCRdb outputs TRBD2, but without DNA this stays unchecked. CDR1 and CDR2 (germline): LGHDT, YNNKEL (reference sequence). This CDR3 region has 11 residues.

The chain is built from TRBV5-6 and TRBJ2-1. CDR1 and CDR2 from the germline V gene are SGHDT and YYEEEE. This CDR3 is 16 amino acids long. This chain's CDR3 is CASSLLGDPTYNEQFF.

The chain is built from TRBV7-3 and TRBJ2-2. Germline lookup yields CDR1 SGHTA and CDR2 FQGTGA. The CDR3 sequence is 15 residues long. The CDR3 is CASSLSIGLPGELFF.

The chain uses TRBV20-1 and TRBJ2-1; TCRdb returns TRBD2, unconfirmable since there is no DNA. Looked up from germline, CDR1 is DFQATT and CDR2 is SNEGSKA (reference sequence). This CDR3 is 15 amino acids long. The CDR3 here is CSAPSGTSAHNEQFF.

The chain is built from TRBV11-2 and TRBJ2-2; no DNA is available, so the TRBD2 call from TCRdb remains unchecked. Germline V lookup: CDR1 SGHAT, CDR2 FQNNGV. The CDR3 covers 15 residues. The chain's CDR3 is CASSLGSQVTGELFF.

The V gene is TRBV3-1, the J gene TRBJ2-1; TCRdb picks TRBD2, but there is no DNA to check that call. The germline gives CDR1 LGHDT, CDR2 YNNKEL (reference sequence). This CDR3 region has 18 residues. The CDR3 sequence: CASSPGTSGRARENEQFF.

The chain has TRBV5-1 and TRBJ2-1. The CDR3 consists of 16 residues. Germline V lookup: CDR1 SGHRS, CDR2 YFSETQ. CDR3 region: CASRRILASSYNEQFF.

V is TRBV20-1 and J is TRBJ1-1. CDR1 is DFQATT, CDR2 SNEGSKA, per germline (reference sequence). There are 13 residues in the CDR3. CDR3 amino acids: CSAPRIPNTEAFF.

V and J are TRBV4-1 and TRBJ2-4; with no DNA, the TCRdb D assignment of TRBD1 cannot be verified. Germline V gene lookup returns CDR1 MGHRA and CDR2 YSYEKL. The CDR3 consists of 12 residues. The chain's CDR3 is CASSQVSGIQYF.